These 20 T cell receptor beta chains were sequenced from one sample in a study of PD-1 blockade in mismatch repair-deficient tumors. The protocol was immunoSEQ multiplex PCR, while the TCRdb copy is restricted to in-frame clones and leaves out a portion. The sample yields some 100,000 clones, 70% to 85% seen once. Sample: peripheral blood, taken 35 to 37 weeks after starting pembrolizumab. These TCRs come from an adult with mismatch repair-deficient cancer.

The chain employs TRBV2 and TRBJ2-1; D possibly corresponds to TRBD2 (5 bases). The germline V and J ends were trimmed by 9 bases and 3 bases, with 12 bases remaining between them. Germline V lookup: CDR1 SNHLY, CDR2 FYNNEI. The CDR3 has 13 residues. For the CDR3, the DNA is TGTGCCAGTACCTCCGGGAACTACAATGAGCAGTTCTTC. Protein: CASTSGNYNEQFF.

The rearrangement joins TRBV6-6 to TRBJ2-7; no clear D. Germline CDR1 and CDR2: MNHNY and SVGAGI (reference sequence). The V end lost 5 bases, the J end lost 4 bases, and 15 bases lay between the germline ends. The CDR3 is 14 residues long. Here the CDR3 DNA reads TGTGCCAGCAGTAGTTCGGCACTCATTTACGAGCAGTACTTC. It codes for CASSSSALIYEQYF.

A single count supports this clone. V usage is TRBV13 and J usage is TRBJ2-5; 7 bases fit TRBD2. V dropped 3 bases and J dropped 2; count of bases not matched to a gene: 3. From germline, CDR1 is PRHDT and CDR2 FYEKMQ (reference sequence). This CDR3 contains 14 residues. As DNA, the CDR3 is TGTGCCAGCAGCTTTCGGGAGGTACAAGAGACCCAGTACTTC. Translating gives CASSFREVQETQYF.

This rearrangement joins TRBV7-9 to TRBJ2-2; TRBD2 is a possible D gene (5 bases). Trimming cost V 5 bases and J 0 bases, with 16 bases left between them. The germline V gene has CDR1 SEHNR and CDR2 FQNEAQ (reference sequence). This CDR3 is built from 17 residues. The CDR3 coding sequence is TGTGCCAGCAGCAAGCCCGGGGTGGGAGCGAACACCGGGGAGCTGTTTTTT. This codes for CASSKPGVGANTGELFF.

The J gene is TRBJ2-1, the V gene TRBV5-4, with TRBD2 matching over 9 bases. The V and J ends lost 2 bases and 3 bases, in that order; junction bases with no gene match: 6. CDR3 length: 16 residues. Germline loops: CDR1 SGHNT, CDR2 YYREEE (reference sequence). CDR3 coding DNA: TGTGCCAGCAGCTTATCCGGGACTAGCCACTACAATGAGCAGTTCTTC. This translates into CASSLSGTSHYNEQFF.

V is TRBV5-1 and J is TRBJ1-2, with D hard to call. Germline lookup yields CDR1 SGHRS and CDR2 YFSETQ. CDR3 length: 12 residues. Trimming removed 3 bases from V and 2 bases from J, with 5 bases in between. The CDR3 coding sequence is TGCGCCAGCAGCTCCGGGAACTATGGCTACACCTTC. This gives the protein CASSSGNYGYTF.

This clone was detected only once. This chain connects TRBV28 to TRBJ2-7; TRBD2 agrees at 10 bases. Germline loops: CDR1 MDHEN, CDR2 SYDVKM. V dropped 3 bases and J dropped 7; count of bases not matched to a gene: 15. This CDR3 region has 17 residues. The CDR3 loop is CASSLGGAGGPRREQYF. The CDR3, as DNA: TGTGCCAGCAGTTTGGGCGGAGCGGGAGGGCCACGGCGAGAGCAGTACTTC.

The J gene is TRBJ2-7, the V gene TRBV27, with D hard to call. The CDR3 is 16 amino acids. Trimming shortened V by 0 bases and J by 3 bases, and 15 bases separated the two germline ends. From germline, CDR1 is MNHEY and CDR2 SMNVEV (reference sequence). The DNA of the CDR3 is TGTGCCAGCAGTTTATCAGGGTCGTCTCCAATCTACGAGCAGTACTTC. Translated: CASSLSGSSPIYEQYF.

There are a few counts of this clone. The genes are TRBV7-2 and TRBJ1-2, with D tentatively TRBD1 (6 bases). Germline lookup yields CDR1 SGHTA and CDR2 FQGNSA. This CDR3 contains 13 residues. The V gene lost 5 bases and the J gene lost 2 bases, with 9 bases spanning the gap. The DNA of the CDR3 is TGTGCCAGCAGCCCTACAGGGAACTATGGCTACACCTTC. This codes for CASSPTGNYGYTF.

The genes are TRBV5-1 and TRBJ1-2; 8 nucleotides line up with TRBD1. The length of the CDR3 is 15 residues. V lost 4 bases, J lost 2 bases, and 7 bases stayed unmatched. Germline CDR1 reads SGHRS; CDR2 reads YFSETQ. The CDR3 reads CASSIGTGSNYGYTF. As DNA, the CDR3 is TGCGCCAGCAGCATAGGGACAGGTTCGAACTATGGCTACACCTTC.

The chain joins TRBV5-1 to TRBJ2-5, with a possible D match to TRBD1 (6 bases). The germline V and J ends were trimmed by 2 bases and 5 bases, with 10 bases remaining between them. This CDR3 comprises 13 residues. The germline V gene has CDR1 SGHRS and CDR2 YFSETQ. CDR3 protein: CASSLQGPETQYF. The CDR3 region has the DNA TGCGCCAGCAGCTTACAGGGTCCCGAGACCCAGTACTTC.

This chain joins TRBV5-5 and TRBJ1-3, with D possibly being TRBD1 (5 bases). The CDR3 is made up of 11 amino acids. Germline CDR1 and CDR2: SGHKS and YYEKEE (reference sequence). Trimming removed 4 bases at V and 10 bases at J, with 9 bases between. The CDR3 DNA reads TGTGCCAGCAGCCTTCAGGGTACCATATATTTT. Translation: CASSLQGTIYF.

The V and J genes are TRBV7-3 and TRBJ2-7; 8 nucleotides agree with TRBD2. This CDR3 is built from 15 residues. CDR1 SGHTA and CDR2 FQGTGA come from the germline V gene. Unmatched junction bases numbered 13, after V lost 5 bases and J lost 7 bases. CDR3 DNA: TGTGCCAGCAGCCTCGGTGATAGCGGGACTGATGAGCAGTACTTC. Translating gives CASSLGDSGTDEQYF.

The chain recombines TRBV11-2 with TRBJ2-7; perhaps TRBD2 as D (5 bases). CDR1 is SGHAT, CDR2 FQNNGV, per germline. The CDR3 covers 15 residues. V was pared by 1 base and J by 3 bases, with 13 bases between. This CDR3 reads CASSLVTLANYEQYF. CDR3 nucleotide sequence: TGTGCCAGCAGCTTAGTAACTCTAGCAAACTACGAGCAGTACTTC.

Here the CDR3 reads CASSVGLAGGITYNEQFF. CDR3 sequence (DNA): TGTGCCAGCAGCGTGGGCCTAGCGGGAGGGATCACCTACAATGAGCAGTTCTTC. The V call is TRBV9, the J call TRBJ2-1; 12 positions agree with TRBD2. This CDR3 comprises 18 residues. Germline assignment: CDR1 SGDLS and CDR2 YYNGEE. Germline trimming cut 2 bases from V and 2 bases from J; bases unmatched to any gene: 8.

V and J are TRBV7-8 and TRBJ2-5; 12 positions agree with TRBD2. Germline CDR1 reads SGHVS; CDR2 reads FQNEAQ. CDR3 size: 18 residues. V gave up 1 base and J gave up 2 bases; unmatched junction bases: 8. The CDR3 spells CASSLVRLAGAKQETQYF. CDR3 coding DNA: TGTGCCAGCAGCTTAGTAAGACTAGCGGGAGCCAAACAAGAGACCCAGTACTTC.

The gene calls are TRBV7-2 and TRBJ2-3, with 11 bases lining up with TRBD2. The germline V gene has CDR1 SGHTA and CDR2 FQGNSA. This CDR3 is 17 amino acids long. Trimming took 2 bases from V and 0 from J; bases not matched to a gene: 4. CDR3 sequence reads: CASSLTVAGGSTDTQYF. The CDR3 DNA reads as TGTGCCAGCAGCTTAACAGTAGCGGGAGGGAGCACAGATACGCAGTATTTT.

This chain connects TRBV5-6 to TRBJ2-3, with D possibly being TRBD1 (5 bases). Per germline, CDR1 SGHDT and CDR2 YYEEEE. Trimming left V 4 bases short and J 2 bases short, with 8 bases between. This CDR3 region has 13 residues. For the CDR3, the DNA is TGTGCCAGCAGCAAGACAGACACAGATACGCAGTATTTT. Encoded protein: CASSKTDTDTQYF.

The rearrangement uses TRBV6-1 and TRBJ1-5; no definite D call. The CDR3 is made up of 13 amino acids. Germline lookup yields CDR1 MNHNS and CDR2 SASEGT. The V end lost 1 base, the J end lost 6 bases, and 7 bases lay between the germline ends. CDR3 sequence (DNA): TGTGCCAGCAGTGAAGTGGTTAGTCAGCCCCAGCATTTT. Its protein is CASSEVVSQPQHF.

The V and J genes are TRBV23-1 and TRBJ2-4; no clear D gene. TRBV23-1 is reported as an ORF; its role is uncertain. V was pared by 11 bases and J by 4 bases, with 12 bases between. This CDR3 has 12 residues. CDR3 loop: CAGVPAKNIQYF. Written as DNA, the CDR3 is TGCGCCGGCGTCCCGGCGAAAAACATTCAGTACTTC.